This T cell receptor beta chain stems from a study of cytomegalovirus exposure and HLA in healthy donors. Germline values: CDR1 SEHNR, CDR2 FQNEAQ (reference sequence). The CDR3 sequence is 14 residues long. V lost 5 bases, J lost 4 bases, and 7 bases stayed unmatched. This clone turned up a few times. The PCR used 60 Vbeta and 13 Jbeta primers. Some clones are missing from TCRdb's copy, which holds only in-frame ones; the method was immunoSEQ multiplex PCR. The data show 140,000 to 150,000 clones, roughly 72% seen once. The specimen was PBMCs. The gene calls are TRBV7-9 and TRBJ1-2; 7 nucleotides align to TRBD1. The TCR comes from a man aged 35 to 55 in good health and CMV-seronegative. The CDR3 region is CASSPADRAYGYTF. The CDR3 nucleotides read TGTGCCAGCAGCCCAGCAGACAGGGCCTATGGCTACACCTTC.